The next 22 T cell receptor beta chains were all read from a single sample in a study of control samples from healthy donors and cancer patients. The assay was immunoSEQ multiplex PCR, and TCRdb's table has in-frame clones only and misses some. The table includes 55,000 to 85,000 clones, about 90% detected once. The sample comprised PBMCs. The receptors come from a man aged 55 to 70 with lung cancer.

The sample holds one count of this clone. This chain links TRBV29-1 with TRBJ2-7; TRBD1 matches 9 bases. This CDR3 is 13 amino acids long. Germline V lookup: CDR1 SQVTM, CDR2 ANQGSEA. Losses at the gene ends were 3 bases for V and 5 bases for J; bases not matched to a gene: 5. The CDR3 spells CSVDPGTGHEQYF. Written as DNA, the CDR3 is TGCAGCGTTGATCCCGGGACAGGGCACGAGCAGTACTTC.

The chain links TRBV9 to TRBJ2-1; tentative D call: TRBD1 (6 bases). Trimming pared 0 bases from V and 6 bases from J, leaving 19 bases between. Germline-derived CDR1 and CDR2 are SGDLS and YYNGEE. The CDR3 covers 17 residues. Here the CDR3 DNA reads TGTGCCAGCAGCGTAGAAAGTTTCCAGGGGCAGGGCAATGAGCAGTTCTTC. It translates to CASSVESFQGQGNEQFF. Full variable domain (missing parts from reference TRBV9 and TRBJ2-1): DSGVTQTPKHLITATGQRVTLRCSPRSGDLSVYWYQQSLDQGLQFLIQYYNGEERAKGNILERFSAQQFPDLHSELNLSSLELGDSALYFCASSVESFQGQGNEQFFGPGTRLTVL.

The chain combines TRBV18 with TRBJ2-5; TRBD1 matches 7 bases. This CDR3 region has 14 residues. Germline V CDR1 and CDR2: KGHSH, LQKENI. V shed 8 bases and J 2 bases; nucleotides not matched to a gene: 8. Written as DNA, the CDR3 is TGTGCCAGCGGACCGGGACAGAGACAAGAGACCCAGTACTTC. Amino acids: CASGPGQRQETQYF. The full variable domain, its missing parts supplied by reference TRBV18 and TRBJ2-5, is NAGVMQNPRHLVRRRGQEARLRCSPMKGHSHVYWYRQLPEEGLKFMVYLQKENIIDESGMPKERFSAEFPKEGPSILRIQQVVRGDSAAYFCASGPGQRQETQYFGPGTRLLVL.

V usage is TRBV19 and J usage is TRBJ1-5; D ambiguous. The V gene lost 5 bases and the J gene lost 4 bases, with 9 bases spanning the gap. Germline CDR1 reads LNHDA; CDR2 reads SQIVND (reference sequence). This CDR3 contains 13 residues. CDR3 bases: TGTGCCAGTAGTTTGGGAATTAATCAGCCCCAGCATTTT. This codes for CASSLGINQPQHF.

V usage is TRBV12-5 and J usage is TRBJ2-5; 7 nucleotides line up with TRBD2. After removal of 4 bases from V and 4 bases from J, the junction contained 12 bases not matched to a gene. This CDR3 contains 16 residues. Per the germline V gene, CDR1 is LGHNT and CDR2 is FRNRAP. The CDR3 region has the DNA TGTGCTAGTGGTTCTCCGTTTAACGGGAGGATAGAGACCCAGTACTTC. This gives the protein CASGSPFNGRIETQYF.

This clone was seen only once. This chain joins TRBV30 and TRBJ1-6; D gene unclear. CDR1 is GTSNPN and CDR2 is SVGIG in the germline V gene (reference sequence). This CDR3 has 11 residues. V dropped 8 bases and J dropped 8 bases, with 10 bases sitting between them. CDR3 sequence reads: CAAERDSPLHF. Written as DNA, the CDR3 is TGTGCCGCGGAACGGGATTCACCCCTCCACTTT. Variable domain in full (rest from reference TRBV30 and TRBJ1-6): SQTIHQWPATLVQPVGSPLSLECTVEGTSNPNLYWYRQAAGRGLQLLFYSVGIGQISSEVPQNLSASRPQDRQFILSSKKLLLSDSGFYLCAAERDSPLHFGNGTRLTVT.

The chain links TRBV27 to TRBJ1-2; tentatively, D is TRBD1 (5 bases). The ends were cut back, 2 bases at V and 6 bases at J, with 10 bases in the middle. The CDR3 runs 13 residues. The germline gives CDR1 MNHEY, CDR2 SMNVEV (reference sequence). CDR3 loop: CASSLGAGNGYTF. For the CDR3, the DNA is TGTGCCAGCAGTTTAGGGGCGGGGAATGGCTACACCTTC.

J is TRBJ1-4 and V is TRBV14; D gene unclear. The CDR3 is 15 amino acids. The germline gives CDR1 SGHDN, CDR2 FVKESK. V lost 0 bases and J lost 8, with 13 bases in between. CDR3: CASSQEARGPEKLFF. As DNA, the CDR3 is TGTGCCAGCAGCCAAGAAGCAAGAGGTCCGGAAAAACTGTTTTTT.

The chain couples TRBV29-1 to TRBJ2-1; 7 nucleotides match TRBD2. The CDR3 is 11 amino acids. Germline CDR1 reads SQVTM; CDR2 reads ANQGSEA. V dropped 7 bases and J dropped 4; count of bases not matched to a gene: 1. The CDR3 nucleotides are TGCAGCGGGGGGGGATACAATGAGCAGTTCTTC. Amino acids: CSGGGYNEQFF.

The CDR3 protein is CASSLTGGNTEAFF. In nucleotides, the CDR3 is TGTGCCAGCAGCTTGACAGGGGGAAACACTGAAGCTTTCTTT. J is TRBJ1-1 and V is TRBV7-9, with TRBD1 identical over 9 bases. The CDR3 runs to 14 residues. J was trimmed by 2 bases and V by 3 bases; bases with no gene match: 1. In germline, CDR1 is SEHNR, CDR2 FQNEAQ (reference sequence).

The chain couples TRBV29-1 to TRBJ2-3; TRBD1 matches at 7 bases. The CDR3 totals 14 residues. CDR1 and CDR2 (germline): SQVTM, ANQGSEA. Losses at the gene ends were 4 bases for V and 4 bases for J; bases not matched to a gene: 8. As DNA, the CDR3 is TGCAGCGTTGCTAGAACAGGGGAAGCAGATACGCAGTATTTT. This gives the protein CSVARTGEADTQYF.

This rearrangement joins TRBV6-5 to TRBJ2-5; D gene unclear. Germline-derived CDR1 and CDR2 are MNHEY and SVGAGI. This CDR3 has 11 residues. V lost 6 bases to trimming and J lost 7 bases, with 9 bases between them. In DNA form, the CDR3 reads TGTGCCAGCAGGTCCGTTGGGACCCAGTACTTC. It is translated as CASRSVGTQYF.

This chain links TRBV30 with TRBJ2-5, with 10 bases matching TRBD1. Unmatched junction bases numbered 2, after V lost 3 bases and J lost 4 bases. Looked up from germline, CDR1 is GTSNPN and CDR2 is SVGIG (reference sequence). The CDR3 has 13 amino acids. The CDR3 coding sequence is TGTGCCTGGAGGGGGACAGGGGTAGAGACCCAGTACTTC. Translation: CAWRGTGVETQYF. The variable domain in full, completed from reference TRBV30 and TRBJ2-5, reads SQTIHQWPATLVQPVGSPLSLECTVEGTSNPNLYWYRQAAGRGLQLLFYSVGIGQISSEVPQNLSASRPQDRQFILSSKKLLLSDSGFYLCAWRGTGVETQYFGPGTRLLVL.

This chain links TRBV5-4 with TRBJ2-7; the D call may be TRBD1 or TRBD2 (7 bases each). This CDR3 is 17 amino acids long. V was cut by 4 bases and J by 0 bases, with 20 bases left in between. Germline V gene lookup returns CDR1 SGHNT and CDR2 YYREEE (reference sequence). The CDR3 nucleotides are TGTGCCAGCAGCGAGGCTCCATCAGGGGGGGGCTCCTACGAGCAGTACGTC. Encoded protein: CASSEAPSGGGSYEQYV.

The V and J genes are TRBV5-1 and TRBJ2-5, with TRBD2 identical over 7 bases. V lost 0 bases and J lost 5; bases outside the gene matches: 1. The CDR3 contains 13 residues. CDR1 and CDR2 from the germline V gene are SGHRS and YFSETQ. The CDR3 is CASSLGAGETQYF. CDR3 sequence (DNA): TGCGCCAGCAGCTTGGGAGCGGGGGAGACCCAGTACTTC.

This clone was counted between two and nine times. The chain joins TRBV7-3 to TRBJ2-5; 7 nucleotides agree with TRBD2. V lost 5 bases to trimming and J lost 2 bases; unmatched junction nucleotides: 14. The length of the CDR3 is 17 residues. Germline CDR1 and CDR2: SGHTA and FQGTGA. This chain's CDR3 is CASSLGTGRGRQETQYF. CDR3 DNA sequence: TGTGCCAGCAGCCTAGGTACTGGGAGGGGCCGACAAGAGACCCAGTACTTC. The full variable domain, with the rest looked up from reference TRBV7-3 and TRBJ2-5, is GAGVSQTPSNKVTEKGKYVELRCDPISGHTALYWYRQSLGQGPEFLIYFQGTGAADDSGLPNDRFFAVRPEGSVSTLKIQRTERGDSAVYLCASSLGTGRGRQETQYFGPGTRLLVL.

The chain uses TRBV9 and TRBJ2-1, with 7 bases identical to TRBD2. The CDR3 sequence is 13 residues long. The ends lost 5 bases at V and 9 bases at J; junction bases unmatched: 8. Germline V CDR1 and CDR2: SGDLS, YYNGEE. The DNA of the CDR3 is TGTGCCAGCAGGACTAGCCCAGGCGGTGAGCAGTTCTTC. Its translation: CASRTSPGGEQFF.

CDR3 bases: TGTGCCAGCAGCCGCCCTGGGCCCGAAGATACGCAGTATTTT. Translating it yields CASSRPGPEDTQYF. This rearrangement joins TRBV5-4 to TRBJ2-3; no reliable D call. The CDR3 has 14 amino acids. V was cut by 4 bases and J by 5 bases, with 14 bases left in between. From germline, CDR1 is SGHNT and CDR2 YYREEE (reference sequence).

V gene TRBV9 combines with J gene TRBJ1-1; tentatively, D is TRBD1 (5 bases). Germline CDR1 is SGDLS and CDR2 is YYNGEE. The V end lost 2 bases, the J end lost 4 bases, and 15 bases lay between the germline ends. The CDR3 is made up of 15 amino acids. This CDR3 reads CASSVLGGQVTEAFF. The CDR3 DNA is TGTGCCAGCAGCGTTCTTGGGGGTCAGGTCACTGAAGCTTTCTTT. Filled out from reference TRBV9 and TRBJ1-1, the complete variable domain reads DSGVTQTPKHLITATGQRVTLRCSPRSGDLSVYWYQQSLDQGLQFLIQYYNGEERAKGNILERFSAQQFPDLHSELNLSSLELGDSALYFCASSVLGGQVTEAFFGQGTRLTVV.

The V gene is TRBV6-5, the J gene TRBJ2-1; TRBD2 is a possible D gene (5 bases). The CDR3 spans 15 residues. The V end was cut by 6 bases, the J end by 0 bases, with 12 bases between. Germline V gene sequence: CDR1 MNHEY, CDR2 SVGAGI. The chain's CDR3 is CASSFMGSSYNEQFF. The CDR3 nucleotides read TGTGCCAGCAGCTTTATGGGGAGCTCCTACAATGAGCAGTTCTTC.

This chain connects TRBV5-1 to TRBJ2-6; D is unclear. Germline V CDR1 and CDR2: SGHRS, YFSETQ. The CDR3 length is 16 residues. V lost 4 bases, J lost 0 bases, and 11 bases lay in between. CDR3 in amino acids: CASSPTGSSGANVLTF. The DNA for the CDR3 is TGCGCCAGCAGCCCGACTGGTAGCTCTGGGGCCAACGTCCTGACTTTC. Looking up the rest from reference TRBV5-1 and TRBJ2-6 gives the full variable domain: KAGVTQTPRYLIKTRGQQVTLSCSPISGHRSVSWYQQTPGQGLQFLFEYFSETQRNKGNFPGRFSGRQFSNSRSEMNVSTLELGDSALYLCASSPTGSSGANVLTFGAGSRLTVL.

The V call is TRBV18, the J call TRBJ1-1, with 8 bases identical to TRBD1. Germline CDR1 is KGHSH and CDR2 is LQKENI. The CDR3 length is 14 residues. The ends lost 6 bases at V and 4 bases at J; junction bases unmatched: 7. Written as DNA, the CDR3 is TGTGCCAGCTCCTACTCGGACAGGGTCACTGAAGCTTTCTTT. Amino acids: CASSYSDRVTEAFF.